The 16 T cell receptor beta chains below come from one sample, sequenced in a study of cytomegalovirus exposure and HLA in healthy donors. The PCR ran on 60 Vbeta and 13 Jbeta primers. Generated by immunoSEQ multiplex PCR, the TCRdb table keeps only in-frame clones and is missing some. The table records around 100,000 clones, roughly 71% of them present only once. Material: PBMCs. The receptor set was obtained from a man between 50 and 59 years old in good health and CMV-seronegative.

This clone turned up a few times. J is TRBJ1-5 and V is TRBV13, with D hard to call. With 0 bases removed from V and 4 bases from J, the gap between germline ends came to 10 bases. CDR1 is PRHDT and CDR2 is FYEKMQ in the germline V gene (reference sequence). The CDR3 sequence is 15 residues long. CDR3 region: CASSLGGDGNQPQHF. The CDR3 bases are TGTGCCAGCAGCTTAGGGGGCGACGGAAATCAGCCCCAGCATTTT.

This chain joins TRBV6-5 and TRBJ2-5, with a weak D call TRBD1 (6 bases). Trimming stripped 6 bases from V and 5 bases from J, with 13 bases between. Germline V CDR1 and CDR2: MNHEY, SVGAGI. This CDR3 comprises 13 residues. The CDR3: CASSPTGRETQYF. Here the CDR3 DNA reads TGTGCCAGCAGCCCCACAGGGCGGGAGACCCAGTACTTC.

The chain recombines TRBV5-6 with TRBJ2-7; the match to TRBD2 covers 7 bases. This CDR3 is built from 13 residues. V was pared by 4 bases and J by 5 bases, with 6 bases of the junction left unmatched. From germline, CDR1 is SGHDT and CDR2 YYEEEE. CDR3 nucleotide sequence: TGTGCCAGCAGCCATCGTGGGGGGGACGAGCAGTACTTC. Translating it yields CASSHRGGDEQYF.

This clone was counted a single time. This chain uses TRBV6-1 with TRBJ2-7, with 11 bases fitting TRBD1. Per the germline V gene, CDR1 is MNHNS and CDR2 is SASEGT. CDR3 size: 15 residues. V lost 4 bases, J lost 6 bases, and 8 bases stayed unmatched. CDR3 sequence (DNA): TGTGCCAGCAGTGTAGGGGTGGGGACAGGGGGCGAGCAGTACTTC. This translates into CASSVGVGTGGEQYF.

The chain combines TRBV11-3 with TRBJ2-1, with 9 bases lining up with TRBD1. Germline V gene lookup returns CDR1 SGHNT and CDR2 YENEEA. V lost 4 bases, J lost 6 bases, and 13 bases stayed unmatched. The CDR3 is 17 amino acids. The CDR3, as DNA: TGTGCCAGCAGCTCTTCCACAGGGGGCGGTCACCGCAATGAGCAGTTCTTC. As protein: CASSSSTGGGHRNEQFF.

The V and J genes are TRBV19 and TRBJ2-2; D is undetermined. Germline V gene data show CDR1 as LNHDA and CDR2 as SQIVND (reference sequence). Trimming pared 8 bases from V and 0 bases from J, leaving 10 bases between. The CDR3 extends over 14 amino acids. DNA of the CDR3: TGTGCCAGTGAGATGTCATCGAACACCGGGGAGCTGTTTTTT. Translated, it gives CASEMSSNTGELFF.

The chain couples TRBV9 to TRBJ2-2, with TRBD2 identical over 7 bases. V lost 0 bases, J lost 4 bases, and 3 bases stayed unmatched. The CDR3 has 15 residues. CDR1 and CDR2 from the germline V gene are SGDLS and YYNGEE. The CDR3 here is CASSVVSGGTGELFF. For the CDR3, the DNA is TGTGCCAGCAGCGTAGTATCGGGAGGCACCGGGGAGCTGTTTTTT.

This chain joins TRBV28 and TRBJ2-3; 15 bases are shared with TRBD2. The germline gives CDR1 MDHEN, CDR2 SYDVKM. Germline trimming cut 4 bases from V and 12 bases from J; bases unmatched to any gene: 11. CDR3 length: 16 residues. For the CDR3, the DNA is TGTGCCAGCAGTTCGAGGACTAGCGGGAGGGCCTGGGCTCAGTATTTT. Its protein product is CASSSRTSGRAWAQYF.

The chain joins TRBV28 to TRBJ2-4, with 8 bases matching TRBD2. J was trimmed by 7 bases and V by 3 bases; bases with no gene match: 11. Germline-derived CDR1 and CDR2 are MDHEN and SYDVKM. The CDR3 loop spans 16 amino acids. The CDR3 protein is CASSLGGSGSGNIQYF. CDR3 DNA: TGTGCCAGCAGTTTGGGGGGGAGCGGGAGTGGGAACATTCAGTACTTC.

This clone was picked up a small number of times. This chain joins TRBV5-6 and TRBJ2-7; tentative D call: TRBD2 (6 bases). The CDR3 extends over 14 amino acids. Trimming removed 2 bases from V and 6 bases from J, with 15 bases in between. The germline V gene has CDR1 SGHDT and CDR2 YYEEEE. The CDR3, as DNA: TGTGCCAGCAGCTTTGACTGGGGGGAATCCGAGCAGTACTTC. It specifies CASSFDWGESEQYF.

J is TRBJ2-3 and V is TRBV11-1, with a tentative D call TRBD2 (5 bases). Trimming stripped 1 base from V and 0 bases from J, with 11 bases between. The CDR3 runs 16 residues. Germline V gives CDR1 SGHAT, CDR2 FQDESV (reference sequence). CDR3 DNA sequence: TGTGCCAGCAGCTTAGGGCGGACTCCAAGCACAGATACGCAGTATTTT. Translating gives CASSLGRTPSTDTQYF.

The CDR3 sequence: CASSWLQGSWGEQYF. In DNA, the CDR3 is TGCGCCAGCAGCTGGTTACAGGGCTCTTGGGGCGAGCAGTACTTC. The chain recombines TRBV5-1 with TRBJ2-7; possibly TRBD1 for D (6 bases). CDR1 SGHRS and CDR2 YFSETQ come from the germline V gene. This CDR3 comprises 15 residues. V was cut by 3 bases and J by 6 bases, with 19 bases left in between.

This clone was seen a handful of times. The V and J genes are TRBV7-9 and TRBJ2-3; a possible D gene is TRBD2 (6 bases). The CDR3 is made up of 15 amino acids. V lost 5 bases and J 0 bases, leaving 12 bases between the germline ends. Germline assignment: CDR1 SEHNR and CDR2 FQNEAQ (reference sequence). DNA of the CDR3: TGTGCCAGCAGCCTGGGCGGGGCTAGCACAGATACGCAGTATTTT. This sequence encodes CASSLGGASTDTQYF.

The rearrangement joins TRBV5-1 to TRBJ2-1, with unresolved D. V was clipped by 1 base and J by 5 bases, with 7 bases between them. The CDR3 loop spans 13 amino acids. CDR1 SGHRS and CDR2 YFSETQ come from the germline V gene. The CDR3 spells CASSLSRNNEQFF. CDR3 sequence (DNA): TGCGCCAGCAGCTTGTCGAGAAACAATGAGCAGTTCTTC. The whole variable domain, filled in from reference TRBV5-1 and TRBJ2-1, reads KAGVTQTPRYLIKTRGQQVTLSCSPISGHRSVSWYQQTPGQGLQFLFEYFSETQRNKGNFPGRFSGRQFSNSRSEMNVSTLELGDSALYLCASSLSRNNEQFFGPGTRLTVL.

V and J are TRBV18 and TRBJ2-6, with a possible D match to TRBD1 (6 bases). Germline CDR1 KGHSH, CDR2 LQKENI. The CDR3 extends over 17 amino acids. V lost 6 bases, J lost 0 bases, and 15 bases lay in between. The CDR3 region has the DNA TGTGCCAGCTCCCCCCGAACAGGGACCTCTGGGGCCAACGTCCTGACTTTC. Amino acid sequence: CASSPRTGTSGANVLTF.

The chain combines TRBV10-1 with TRBJ2-7; 9 positions match TRBD1. CDR3 length: 15 amino acids. V gave up 0 bases and J gave up 3 bases; unmatched junction bases: 3. CDR1 and CDR2 (germline): WNHNN, SYGVQD (reference sequence). DNA of the CDR3: TGCGCCAGCAGTGAGTCGGGGACAGGGTTCTACGAGCAGTACTTC. Protein sequence: CASSESGTGFYEQYF.